This TCR beta chain was identified during a study of cytomegalovirus exposure and HLA in healthy donors. Study-wide context: Some 85 million unique TCRs, all from HLA-typed donors, were included in an early release of the data.

Study-wide results and limits: It was reported that the classifier diagnosed cytomegalovirus status with high specificity and sensitivity in both the original and validation cohorts. Most TCR sequences showed up rarely, but some public TCRs showed up in many donors. For TCR beta chains, V- and J-gene trimming was later linked to a missense DCLRE1C variant.

With 3 bases removed from V and 4 bases from J, the gap between germline ends came to 14 bases. The CDR3 length is 15 residues. From germline, CDR1 is SEHNR and CDR2 FQNEAQ (reference sequence). Details on this clone: The antigen is not known.

The PCR was carried out with 60 Vbeta primers and 13 Jbeta primers. Some clones are missing from TCRdb's copy, which holds only in-frame ones; the method was immunoSEQ multiplex PCR. The sample yields about 91,000 clones, approximately 86% seen once. The sample consisted of PBMCs. The rearrangement uses TRBV7-9 and TRBJ2-3; a possible D gene is TRBD2 (5 bases). The sequence was obtained from a young man in good health and CMV-seropositive. The CDR3 nucleotides read TGTGCCAGCAGCTTTCTCGGACTTGAGGCAGATACGCAGTATTTT. This codes for CASSFLGLEADTQYF.